This T cell receptor (beta chain) was sequenced in a study of shared clonotypes between healthy human individuals. The CDR3 sequence is 16 residues long. In germline, CDR1 is MNHNS, CDR2 SASEGT. With V trimmed by 2 bases and J by 0 bases, 5 bases remained unmatched. Clones were sequenced by immunoSEQ multiplex PCR, and TCRdb holds only the in-frame ones, with some missing. Seen here are roughly 2 million clones, over 85% observed once, and the top ten hold more than 0.1%. Subsets obtained from CD4+ cells comprised CD45RA+ naive and CD45RA-negative memory cells. The receptor was isolated from a man younger than 35 in good health. This chain uses TRBV6-1 with TRBJ2-7; 9 bases fit TRBD1. Sequenced sample: naive CD4+ T cells sorted from blood. The subset was: CD45RA+ positively selected. The DNA for the CDR3 is TGTGCCAGCAGTGAATACGACAGGGGGAGCTCCTACGAGCAGTACTTC. It yields the protein CASSEYDRGSSYEQYF.